This paragraph reports one T cell receptor beta chain. It lacks a known antigen. No quality values exist for individual bases; no much larger clone is one base distant. These data come from a study of OX40 agonist ivuxolimab in advanced cancers. Regarding the research as a whole: Ivuxolimab was a fully human IgG2 agonistic monoclonal antibody targeting the costimulatory receptor OX40 (CD134). Intravenous ivuxolimab was administered to patients every 2 weeks at six dose levels: 0.01, 0.1, 0.3, 1.5, 3 and 10 mg/kg. Of the approximately 50 dose-escalation patients, hepatocellular carcinoma was present in 19, melanoma in roughly 15, renal cell carcinoma in 9 and head and neck cancer in 9. In the dose-escalation cohort, more than 75% of patients were male, and the mean age was approximately 64 years, with a range of 23 to 79. Patients were allowed to have had prior anti-PD-1, anti-PD-L1 or anti-CTLA-4 therapy, and less than 45% of the dose-escalation patients had previously received checkpoint inhibitors. Partial responses occurred in three dose-escalation patients, of whom one had hepatocellular carcinoma and two had cutaneous melanoma. The point of sequencing TCRbeta in the periphery was to test whether ivuxolimab changed TCR sequence diversity and drove clonal T-cell expansion. The paper reports the monotherapy dose-escalation portion (N of about 47 patients) of the phase I ivuxolimab trial.

CDR3 length: 16 amino acids, cysteine to phenylalanine. The read is trimmed to its CDR3 DNA, 48 bases read in frame from base 1. At the junction V is shortened by 7 bases and J by 3 bases; bases outside the gene matches: 12. CDR1 and CDR2 (MNHNS, SASEGT) derive from the germline V gene. Results and caveats for the whole study, not just this receptor: The antigen specificity of the peripheral T cells that underwent clonal expansion was not determined. Low levels of normalized T-cell clonal expansion were also seen in some patients who did not respond. After ivuxolimab, more expanded clones were found on average in CD8+ T cells than in CD4+ T cells. Clonal expansion of both CD4+ and CD8+ blood T cells was observed from baseline to week 6 at doses 0.1 to 3.0 mg/kg. In partial responders in the 0.1-3.0 mg/kg groups, normalized peripheral clonal expansion was found to be among the lowest, especially among CD8+ T cells.

Genomic DNA was isolated from the sorted cells so that the TCRbeta CDR3 region could be sequenced. The immunoSEQ Assay was used to sequence the TCRbeta CDR3 regions. TCRdb re-hosts the immuneACCESS table, in-frame sequences only. Its copies lack some clones; in the studies checked, an unresolved V gene accounts for under half of them, and the cause for the rest is not known. The sample table shows approximately 68,000 clones, and roughly 86% are seen once. The ten most abundant clones make up over 0.75% of the sample. The trial excluded patients who had a history of autoimmune disease or who were on systemic immunosuppression. Peripheral blood for TCR sequencing was collected from all dose cohorts at baseline, on cycle 4 day 1, and on cycle 7 day 1. The samples were taken from a phase I, first-in-human, multicenter, open-label dose-escalation trial of ivuxolimab. Adults with locally advanced or metastatic melanoma, renal cell, hepatocellular, or head and neck squamous cell carcinoma were enrolled in the trial. CD4+ and CD8+ T cells were sorted separately from peripheral blood before TCR sequencing.

Specimen: CD4+ or CD8+ T cells sorted from blood, collected in a trial of the OX40 agonist ivuxolimab. The TCR originated in an adult with an advanced solid tumor such as melanoma, head and neck, liver or kidney cancer. The chain uses TRBV6-1 and TRBJ1-1; 9 bases in between match TRBD1. This receptor has the CDR3 CASTDEGTGLYTEAFF. The nucleotide sequence is TGTGCCAGCACTGATGAAGGGACAGGGTTGTACACTGAAGCTTTCTTT.